The 22 T cell receptor beta chains below all came from one sample that was sequenced in a study of blood T cell repertoires in COVID-19. The assay was immunoSEQ multiplex PCR, and TCRdb's table has in-frame clones only and misses some. This table has 170,000 or so clones, 87% appearing once. The sample was peripheral blood. Receptors were obtained from a woman aged 18 to 35 who had recovered from COVID-19.

V gene TRBV3-1 (or the pseudogene TRBV3-2) combines with J gene TRBJ2-7, with 11 bases fitting TRBD1. Germline V gene data show CDR1 as LGHDT and CDR2 as YNNKEL (reference sequence). The CDR3 runs to 14 residues. Losses at the gene ends were 4 bases for V and 7 bases for J; bases not matched to a gene: 6. CDR3 coding DNA: TGTGCCAGCAGCCGGACAGGGGGCACAGGGGAGCAGTACTTC. Its translation: CASSRTGGTGEQYF.

The chain carries TRBV6-5 and TRBJ1-1; 7 bases align to TRBD1. CDR1 and CDR2 from the germline V gene are MNHEY and SVGAGI. V lost 9 bases and J lost 1; bases outside the gene matches: 5. The CDR3 has 13 residues. The CDR3 sequence: CASSGTENTEAFF. The CDR3 DNA sequence: TGTGCCAGTTCCGGGACAGAGAACACTGAAGCTTTCTTT.

The genes are TRBV11-2 and TRBJ2-7; 7 bases match TRBD1. Germline trimming cut 3 bases from V and 0 bases from J; bases unmatched to any gene: 8. CDR1 SGHAT and CDR2 FQNNGV come from the germline V gene. CDR3 length equals 16 residues. As DNA, the CDR3 is TGTGCCAGCAGCTTCGGAACGACAGGGAGCTCCTACGAGCAGTACGTC. Translated, it gives CASSFGTTGSSYEQYV.

Here the CDR3 DNA reads TGTGCCACCAAATTTAACGGGGGGGCTAATGAGCAGTTCTTC. Amino acid sequence: CATKFNGGANEQFF. The rearrangement uses TRBV19 and TRBJ2-1; 8 positions agree with TRBD2. CDR1 is LNHDA and CDR2 is SQIVND in the germline V gene (reference sequence). The CDR3 covers 14 residues. V dropped 10 bases and J dropped 7; count of bases not matched to a gene: 12.

This chain joins TRBV24-1 and TRBJ2-1, with 7 bases lining up with TRBD2. Germline-derived CDR1 and CDR2 are KGHDR and SFDVKD. The V gene end was trimmed by 4 bases and the J gene end by 3 bases; junction bases not matched to a gene: 5. The CDR3 covers 15 residues. Here the CDR3 DNA reads TGTGCCACCAGTGAGGGCGGGGGAAACTACAATGAGCAGTTCTTC. Amino acids: CATSEGGGNYNEQFF.

This chain joins TRBV5-1 and TRBJ2-1; D ambiguous. CDR1 is SGHRS and CDR2 is YFSETQ in the germline V gene. CDR3 length equals 14 residues. Trimming removed 1 base at V and 0 bases at J, with 5 bases between. Written as DNA, the CDR3 is TGCGCCAGCAGCTTGAGCTACTCCTACAATGAGCAGTTCTTC. Protein product: CASSLSYSYNEQFF.

The chain couples TRBV4-3 to TRBJ1-3, with D possibly matching TRBD1 (6 bases). CDR1 is LGHNA and CDR2 is YSLEER in the germline V gene. V gave up 0 bases and J gave up 0 bases, with 18 bases separating them. CDR3 size: 19 residues. The CDR3 coding sequence is TGCGCCAGCAGCCAAGATGGGCCACGACAGGTTCTCTCTGGAAACACCATATATTTT. Amino acid sequence: CASSQDGPRQVLSGNTIYF.

The chain uses TRBV5-1 and TRBJ2-3, with 8 bases identical to TRBD2. CDR1 SGHRS and CDR2 YFSETQ come from the germline V gene. This CDR3 region has 16 residues. Trimming at V came to 2 bases and at J to 3 bases, leaving 8 bases not matched to a gene. The CDR3 DNA sequence: TGCGCCAGCAGCTTCGGGCTAGCGGGTAGAACAGATACGCAGTATTTT. Protein: CASSFGLAGRTDTQYF.

This clone has only a few counts. The chain carries TRBV4-1 and TRBJ2-2; 10 nucleotides line up with TRBD1. CDR3 size: 15 residues. CDR1 MGHRA and CDR2 YSYEKL come from the germline V gene. The V and J ends lost 4 bases and 4 bases, in that order; junction bases with no gene match: 3. The CDR3 bases are TGCGCCAGCAGCCCGGGACAGGGGTTCACCGGGGAGCTGTTTTTT. As protein: CASSPGQGFTGELFF.

The chain uses TRBV2 and TRBJ2-5; 15 bases are shared with TRBD2. Germline CDR1 SNHLY, CDR2 FYNNEI. V shed 6 bases, J shed 7 bases, and the junction held 6 bases outside the gene matches. The CDR3 length is 15 residues. Here the CDR3 DNA reads TGTGCCAGCAGCCAAGGACTAGCGGGAGGGGGGACCCAGTACTTC. This sequence encodes CASSQGLAGGGTQYF.

Here the CDR3 reads CASRAGADTEAFF. Written as DNA, the CDR3 is TGTGCCAGCAGAGCGGGGGCGGACACTGAAGCTTTCTTT. This sequence joins TRBV12-3 or TRBV12-4 and TRBJ1-1; the D gene is possibly TRBD1 (6 bases). V was clipped by 6 bases and J by 3 bases, with 11 bases between them. The CDR3 is 13 residues long.

This clone occurred a few times. The chain links TRBV9 to TRBJ2-4; 9 bases match TRBD1. With V trimmed by 0 bases and J by 8 bases, 12 bases remained unmatched. This CDR3 has 17 residues. CDR1 is SGDLS, CDR2 YYNGEE, per germline. The CDR3 is CASSVGMVGQGRDIQYF. The CDR3 region has the DNA TGTGCCAGCAGCGTAGGTATGGTAGGACAGGGGAGGGACATTCAGTACTTC.

The V call is TRBV7-9, the J call TRBJ2-3, with 10 bases identical to TRBD2. The germline gives CDR1 SEHNR, CDR2 FQNEAQ (reference sequence). The CDR3 sequence is 15 residues long. Trimming at V came to 5 bases and at J to 3 bases, leaving 5 bases not matched to a gene. The CDR3: CASSPGLAATDTQYF. In nucleotides, the CDR3 is TGTGCCAGCAGCCCAGGACTAGCGGCGACAGATACGCAGTATTTT.

The genes are TRBV5-6 and TRBJ1-2; D may be TRBD1 (5 bases). Trimming removed 4 bases from V and 0 bases from J, with 13 bases in between. The germline CDR1 and CDR2 sequences are SGHDT and YYEEEE. This CDR3 region has 15 residues. This chain's CDR3 is CASSPVQGANYGYTF. CDR3 nucleotide sequence: TGTGCCAGCAGCCCGGTTCAAGGGGCTAACTATGGCTACACCTTC.

The V gene is TRBV6-2 or TRBV6-3, the J gene TRBJ2-1; weak D call: TRBD1 (5 bases). This CDR3 has 14 amino acids. Germline CDR1 MNHEY, CDR2 SVGEGT. V shed 6 bases and J shed 2 bases, with 11 bases lying between them. The CDR3 DNA sequence: TGTGCCAGCAGCCTCTCGACAGCCTACAATGAGCAGTTCTTC. Its protein product is CASSLSTAYNEQFF.

The V and J genes are TRBV10-3 and TRBJ2-1; 14 positions agree with TRBD2. In germline, CDR1 is ENHRY, CDR2 SYGVKD. The CDR3 is 17 residues long. V gave up 3 bases and J gave up 2 bases; unmatched junction bases: 3. This CDR3 is CAISDLGLAGAYNEQFF. CDR3 nucleotides: TGTGCCATCAGTGATCTGGGACTAGCGGGAGCCTACAATGAGCAGTTCTTC.

This chain connects TRBV5-1 to TRBJ2-5, with D unclear. CDR3 length: 15 residues. Trimming removed 3 bases at V and 0 bases at J, with 12 bases between. The V gene's germline CDR1 is SGHRS and CDR2 YFSETQ. The CDR3 region is CASSWATPYQETQYF. DNA for the CDR3: TGCGCCAGCAGCTGGGCCACACCGTACCAAGAGACCCAGTACTTC.

The genes are TRBV9 and TRBJ1-2, with 9 bases identical to TRBD1. This CDR3 has 15 residues. In germline, CDR1 is SGDLS, CDR2 YYNGEE. J gave up 6 bases and V 3 bases, and 9 bases lay outside the gene matches. The CDR3 reads CASSGTGEDYDGYTF. As DNA, the CDR3 is TGTGCCAGCAGCGGGACAGGGGAGGATTATGATGGCTACACCTTC.

The chain has TRBV4-3 and TRBJ1-2, with 8 bases fitting TRBD1. The CDR3 runs to 16 residues. Germline CDR1 LGHNA, CDR2 YSLEER. Unmatched junction bases numbered 8, after V lost 1 base and J lost 4 bases. The CDR3 nucleotides read TGCGCCAGCAGCCAAGCGAGTACAGGGGGAGCCTATGGCTACACCTTC. This codes for CASSQASTGGAYGYTF.

The V gene is TRBV6-2 or TRBV6-3, the J gene TRBJ2-5; 11 bases agree with TRBD2. The CDR3 runs 15 residues. Trimming removed 5 bases from V and 7 bases from J; junction bases left unmatched: 9. CDR1 is MNHEY and CDR2 is SVGEGT in the germline V gene. The CDR3 protein is CASSVTSGGTVTQYF. CDR3 nucleotides: TGTGCCAGCAGTGTTACTAGCGGGGGAACCGTGACCCAGTACTTC.

The chain links TRBV3-1 (or the pseudogene TRBV3-2) to TRBJ1-2; TRBD1 agrees at 8 bases. The CDR3 runs to 13 residues. Per the germline V gene, CDR1 is LGHDT and CDR2 is YNNKEL (reference sequence). With V trimmed by 1 base and J by 7 bases, 2 bases remained unmatched. The CDR3 nucleotides are TGTGCCAGCAGCCAAGGGACAGGGTTTGGCTACACCTTC. Its protein product is CASSQGTGFGYTF.

This sequence joins TRBV6-4 and TRBJ2-2; 7 bases are shared with TRBD1. This CDR3 is 16 amino acids long. V was clipped by 5 bases and J by 1 base; unmatched bases: 7. Germline V gives CDR1 MRHNA, CDR2 SNTAGT. DNA of the CDR3: TGTGCCAGCAGTTTTTCCGGGACAGAGAACACCGGGGAGCTGTTTTTT. It is translated as CASSFSGTENTGELFF.